What follows are 10 T cell receptor beta chains derived from one specimen sequenced in a study of T cell changes during pregnancy in multiple sclerosis (dated by TCRdb to the late 2010s). The method behind the library was the immunoSEQ multiplex PCR assay. TCRdb carries this immuneACCESS record with in-frame sequences only. Its versions omit some clonotypes, under half of them owing to an unresolved V gene in the studies checked, with the rest unexplained. The table for this sample lists 69,000 or so clones; 85% to 95% of them were counted only once. About 2% of the sample is in the top ten clones. Sample: peripheral blood, taken before pregnancy. The receptors originated from a female donor with multiple sclerosis, enrolled in a pregnancy study.

Points on this clone: At one of its ends the junction is not consistent with the germline gene, which may arise from a read error. V is TRBV27 and J is TRBJ2-1, with TRBD2 matching over 8 bases. The germline V gene encodes CDR1 MNHEY and CDR2 SMNVEV (reference sequence). The CDR3 has 13 residues. The CDR3 region is CASSLSRGGRTVF. In DNA form, the CDR3 reads TGTGCCAGCAGTTTATCGCGTGGCGGGAGGACTGTCTTC.

The chain recombines TRBV10-2 with TRBJ2-2; TRBD2 aligns across 9 bases. This CDR3 comprises 13 residues. Germline V gives CDR1 WSHSY, CDR2 SAAADI. The CDR3: CVTRREGLGELFF. The DNA for the CDR3 is TGCGTAACAAGGCGGGAGGGCCTCGGGGAGCTGTTTTTT.

The chain has TRBV27 and TRBJ1-2, with 7 bases fitting TRBD1. The junction had 4 bases not matched to a gene; V was cut back by 5 bases and J by 4 bases. The CDR3 consists of 13 residues. Germline assignment: CDR1 MNHEY and CDR2 SMNVEV (reference sequence). The CDR3 reads CASSVTGTYGYTF. Here the CDR3 DNA reads TGTGCCAGCAGTGTGACAGGGACCTATGGCTACACCTTC.

The V call is TRBV7-9, the J call TRBJ1-3; D might be TRBD1 (5 bases). The CDR3 has 15 amino acids. The V gene's germline CDR1 is SEHNR and CDR2 FQNEAQ (reference sequence). V lost 1 base and J lost 3, with 10 bases in between. In DNA form, the CDR3 reads TGTGCCAGCAGCTTAGGAGGCAGGGTTGGAAACACCATATATTTT. It is translated as CASSLGGRVGNTIYF.

The chain joins TRBV6-6 to TRBJ1-1; 7 bases are shared with TRBD1. Germline-derived CDR1 and CDR2 are MNHNY and SVGAGI (reference sequence). The CDR3 loop spans 14 amino acids. Trimming took 5 bases from V and 4 from J; bases not matched to a gene: 7. The DNA of the CDR3 is TGTGCCAGCAGTACCGGACAGGCTAGCACTGAAGCTTTCTTT. This translates into CASSTGQASTEAFF.

The chain has TRBV7-6 and TRBJ2-3; the D gene is possibly TRBD2 (5 bases). The CDR3 is 14 residues long. Germline loops: CDR1 SGHVS, CDR2 FNYEAQ. V was clipped by 1 base and J by 6 bases, with 11 bases between them. The CDR3 loop reads CASSLEAERDTQYF. The CDR3 DNA sequence: TGTGCCAGCAGCTTAGAGGCAGAGCGGGATACGCAGTATTTT. Variable domain in full (rest from reference TRBV7-6 and TRBJ2-3): GAGVSQSPRYKVTKRGQDVALRCDPISGHVSLYWYRQALGQGPEFLTYFNYEAQQDKSGLPNDRFSAERPEGSISTLTIQRTEQRDSAMYRCASSLEAERDTQYFGPGTRLTVL.

V and J are TRBV5-4 and TRBJ1-1, with TRBD1 matching 9 bases. The CDR3 loop spans 15 amino acids. V shed 3 bases, J shed 5 bases, and the junction held 8 bases outside the gene matches. Germline-derived CDR1 and CDR2 are SGHNT and YYREEE (reference sequence). The CDR3 region is CASSSNTGGWTEAFF. CDR3 nucleotides: TGTGCCAGCAGCTCCAATACAGGGGGCTGGACTGAAGCTTTCTTT.

This chain joins TRBV27 and TRBJ2-3; 8 nucleotides match TRBD2. Germline CDR1 is MNHEY and CDR2 is SMNVEV (reference sequence). The V gene end was trimmed by 3 bases and the J gene end by 4 bases; junction bases not matched to a gene: 6. The CDR3 totals 15 residues. CDR3 coding DNA: TGTGCCAGCAGTTTGAGCGGGAGAGCTGCAGATACGCAGTATTTT. Amino acids: CASSLSGRAADTQYF.

The V and J genes are TRBV5-1 and TRBJ2-7; TRBD1 matches at 8 bases. Per the germline V gene, CDR1 is SGHRS and CDR2 is YFSETQ. Losses at the gene ends were 4 bases for V and 5 bases for J; bases not matched to a gene: 8. The CDR3 runs to 14 residues. In nucleotides, the CDR3 is TGCGCCAGCAGCCCCGGGACAGGCGGAGACGAGCAGTACTTC. Protein sequence: CASSPGTGGDEQYF. The whole variable domain, remainder taken from reference TRBV5-1 and TRBJ2-7, is KAGVTQTPRYLIKTRGQQVTLSCSPISGHRSVSWYQQTPGQGLQFLFEYFSETQRNKGNFPGRFSGRQFSNSRSEMNVSTLELGDSALYLCASSPGTGGDEQYFGPGTRLTVT.

The rearrangement links TRBV5-4 to TRBJ1-1; D is undetermined. This CDR3 has 13 amino acids. Germline V gene lookup returns CDR1 SGHNT and CDR2 YYREEE (reference sequence). V dropped 0 bases and J dropped 3 bases, with 6 bases sitting between them. CDR3 coding DNA: TGTGCCAGCAGCTTGGGGGCAGACACTGAAGCTTTCTTT. Translated: CASSLGADTEAFF.